This T cell receptor (beta chain) was profiled in a study of Ad26.COV2.S vaccination and SARS-CoV-2 variants. Study details: The authors gave Ad26.COV2.S intramuscularly, either once or twice 56 days apart.

In its sample, this clone was seen a few times. Other nucleotide sequences in the sample specify the same CDR3. Profiling relied on immunoSEQ multiplex PCR, and the TCRdb table lists in-frame clones only, not all of them. The repertoire has 200,000 to 300,000 clones, around 85% of them found once; the top ten carry less than 3.5%. Treatment: around 19 received Ad26.COV2.S at low or high dose, single or two shots; a few received placebo; per-sample allocation not given. Samples were taken on day 63 after the first vaccine or placebo injection. The administered vaccine (an Ad26 vector) expressed Wuhan-strain SARS-CoV-2 spike. V trimming: 1 base; J trimming: 5 bases; junction bases outside the gene matches: 3. The CDR3 runs to 15 residues. From germline, CDR1 is SGDLS and CDR2 YYNGEE.

The source was peripheral blood, collected in a trial of Ad26.COV2.S vaccine versus placebo. The rearrangement joins TRBV9 to TRBJ2-2; 9 positions match TRBD1. This TCR derives from a person aged 18 to 59 who received the Ad26.COV2.S COVID-19 vaccine or a placebo. The CDR3 DNA sequence: TGTGCCAGCAGCGTAACGGGACAGGGTACCGGGGAGCTGTTTTTT. This sequence encodes CASSVTGQGTGELFF.